The present entry profiles one T cell receptor beta chain with its context. The CDR3 contains 15 residues. Germline assignment: CDR1 SGHAT and CDR2 FQNNGV. V was shortened by 5 bases and J by 5 bases, with 16 bases between the two germline ends. The RNA, about 0.5 to 1 ug, was put through reverse transcription using random hexamers. Amplification of TCR beta CDR3 by immunoSEQ multiplex PCR spanned 54 Vbeta and 13 Jbeta. TCRdb recomputed calls from the immunoSEQ multiplex PCR reads with MiXCR, one row per CDR3 protein. The sample consists of 150,000 to 200,000 distinct CDR3 sequences, over 85% of them appearing once. This sample is drawn from a study of CD8 T cells in Susac syndrome.

The chain employs TRBV11-2 and TRBJ2-1; possibly TRBD2 for D (6 bases). Input material: CD4+ T cells from PBMCs. This TCR derives from a human donor in good health. CDR3 sequence reads: CASSLGLANNNEQFF. The CDR3 nucleotides are TGTGCCAGCAGCCTAGGGCTAGCGAATAACAATGAGCAGTTCTTC. Together with reference TRBV11-2 and TRBJ2-1, the CDR3 gives the full variable domain: EAGVAQSPRYKIIEKRQSVAFWCNPISGHATLYWYQQILGQGPKLLIQFQNNGVVDDSQLPKDRFSAERLKGVDSTLKIQPAKLEDSAVYLCASSLGLANNNEQFFGPGTRLTVL.